Each of the 9 T cell receptor beta chains below was sequenced from the same sample in a study of beta chain features in type 1 diabetes. Their specific antigens are unknown. Study-level results: Significant though moderate, a shortening of TCRB CDR3s appeared in all four CD4+ subsets of Type 1 diabetes patients.

Expressed TCRB transcripts were sequenced after all isolated RNA was converted to cDNA. The protocol was immunoSEQ multiplex PCR, while the TCRdb copy is restricted to in-frame clones and leaves out a portion. The table has about 660,000 clones, roughly 13% seen once; the top ten hold nearly 0.04%. The sequenced sample consisted of naive CD4+ T cells from blood. The receptor source for this set is a man younger than 30 with type 1 diabetes.

The rearrangement uses TRBV7-9 and TRBJ2-3; maybe TRBD1 (5 bases). The germline gives CDR1 SEHNR, CDR2 FQNEAQ (reference sequence). This CDR3 spans 14 amino acids. V was cut by 6 bases and J by 2 bases, with 12 bases left in between. CDR3 nucleotides: TGTGCCAGCAGAAGGGCCAGGGACACAGATACGCAGTATTTT. Its translation: CASRRARDTDTQYF.

This chain connects TRBV6-4 to TRBJ2-1, with TRBD2 identical over 9 bases. The J segment lost 6 bases and the V segment lost 5 bases, leaving 11 bases of the junction unmatched. In germline, CDR1 is MRHNA, CDR2 SNTAGT. This CDR3 spans 16 amino acids. The CDR3 loop is CASSRHRAGGSNEQFF. The CDR3 DNA follows: TGTGCCAGCAGTCGTCATCGAGCGGGGGGTTCCAATGAGCAGTTCTTC.

The CDR3 here is CSGEGGATNEQFF. CDR3 sequence (DNA): TGCAGCGGGGAAGGGGGCGCTACCAATGAGCAGTTCTTC. J is TRBJ2-1 and V is TRBV29-1, with 7 bases aligning to TRBD1. This CDR3 contains 13 residues. The germline CDR1 and CDR2 sequences are SQVTM and ANQGSEA. V lost 7 bases and J lost 6; bases outside the gene matches: 9.

This clone has only a few counts. The same CDR3 can be traced to other DNA sequences in this sample. This chain uses TRBV30 with TRBJ1-5; D unclear. The V end lost 2 bases, the J end lost 4 bases, and 9 bases lay between the germline ends. From germline, CDR1 is GTSNPN and CDR2 SVGIG (reference sequence). The CDR3 is 13 amino acids. The CDR3 sequence is CAWSLRGNQPQHF. In DNA form, the CDR3 reads TGTGCCTGGAGTCTTAGAGGGAATCAGCCCCAGCATTTT.

V and J are TRBV11-2 and TRBJ1-1; 7 nucleotides align to TRBD1. CDR3 length equals 12 residues. Unmatched junction bases numbered 8, after V lost 6 bases and J lost 10 bases. The germline V gene encodes CDR1 SGHAT and CDR2 FQNNGV. CDR3 nucleotide sequence: TGTGCCAGCAGACCTAGGACAGGTGGAGCTTTCTTT. This gives the protein CASRPRTGGAFF.

In its sample, this clone was seen a few times. The chain combines TRBV18 with TRBJ1-1, with D possibly TRBD1 on 5 matching bases. The CDR3 is 13 residues long. Trimming took off 5 bases at V and 3 bases at J, with 10 bases between the two ends. Germline V gene sequence: CDR1 KGHSH, CDR2 LQKENI. The CDR3 region has the DNA TGTGCCAGCTCATCCAGGGCGGACACTGAAGCTTTCTTT. It specifies CASSSRADTEAFF. The full variable domain, with the rest looked up from reference TRBV18 and TRBJ1-1, is NAGVMQNPRHLVRRRGQEARLRCSPMKGHSHVYWYRQLPEEGLKFMVYLQKENIIDESGMPKERFSAEFPKEGPSILRIQQVVRGDSAAYFCASSSRADTEAFFGQGTRLTVV.

The table lists this clone with a few counts. This chain uses TRBV7-9 with TRBJ1-1; the D is unclear. V shed 5 bases and J shed 5 bases, with 18 bases lying between them. The CDR3 contains 15 residues. Germline V gives CDR1 SEHNR, CDR2 FQNEAQ (reference sequence). The chain's CDR3 is CASSPKDSSGTEAFF. In nucleotides, the CDR3 is TGTGCCAGCAGCCCGAAGGACTCCTCGGGGACTGAAGCTTTCTTT.

This clone appeared a few times. The rearrangement uses TRBV7-2 and TRBJ2-2; 8 bases line up with TRBD2. CDR3 length: 13 residues. Germline CDR1 is SGHTA and CDR2 is FQGNSA. With 11 bases clipped from V and 4 bases from J, the junction kept 6 bases outside the gene matches. The CDR3 coding sequence is TGTGCCGGGCGGGGGGCGCTCACCGGGGAGCTGTTTTTT. Protein: CAGRGALTGELFF.

The CDR3 region has the DNA TGTGCCAGCAGCTTATCTACTAGCGGGAGTGGAAATGAGCAGTTCTTC. Its protein product is CASSLSTSGSGNEQFF. The chain recombines TRBV13 with TRBJ2-1; 11 bases agree with TRBD2. The CDR3 runs 16 residues. Germline CDR1 and CDR2: PRHDT and FYEKMQ (reference sequence). With 2 bases clipped from V and 7 bases from J, the junction kept 7 bases outside the gene matches.